Listed below are T cell receptor beta chains from one sample, sequenced in a study of CD8 T cells in Susac syndrome. Each CDR3 protein gets one entry after TCRdb re-called the immunoSEQ multiplex PCR reads with MiXCR. The table lists 400,000 or so distinct CDR3 sequences, approximately 85% of them singletons. Source material: CD8+ T cells from PBMCs. The receptors stem from a human donor with multiple sclerosis. Both conserved end residues are part of each CDR3. The D gene is left open where the match is weak. Expanded clones are given a class, and other clones once, few, many or no size at all.

CDR3nt: TGCGCCAGCAGCCAAGAAAAGGGGCGGAGCGACACCGGGGAGCTGTTTTTT
CDR3aa: CASSQEKGRSDTGELFF
d_gene: NA
v_gene: TRBV4-1
j_gene: TRBJ2-2
abundance: NA

CDR3nt: TGTGCCTGGAGTGGACTAGCGGGAGGTTTTTTAGTGGGCAATGAGCAGTTCTTC
CDR3aa: CAWSGLAGGFLVGNEQFF
d_gene: TRBD2
v_gene: TRBV30
j_gene: TRBJ2-1
abundance: NA

CDR3nt: TGCAGTGCGCCCGGGACAGGGGGGTACGAGCAGTACTTC
CDR3aa: CSAPGTGGYEQYF
d_gene: TRBD1
v_gene: TRBV20-1
j_gene: TRBJ2-7
abundance: NA

CDR3nt: TGCGCCAGCAGCCAACACTCGACCGGGGAGCTGTTTTTT
CDR3aa: CASSQHSTGELFF
d_gene: NA
v_gene: TRBV4-1
j_gene: TRBJ2-2
abundance: NA

CDR3nt: TGTGCCAGCAGCGATTACTACTTCTCTGGAAACACCATATATTTT
CDR3aa: CASSDYYFSGNTIYF
d_gene: NA
v_gene: TRBV5-6
j_gene: TRBJ1-3
abundance: few

CDR3nt: TGTGCCAGCAGCGAAGAGGACACCGGGGAGCTGTTTTTT
CDR3aa: CASSEEDTGELFF
d_gene: NA
v_gene: TRBV11-2
j_gene: TRBJ2-2
abundance: NA

CDR3nt: TGTGCCAGCACTCGGGAAGCCCAAGAGACCCAGTACTTC
CDR3aa: CASTREAQETQYF
d_gene: NA
v_gene: TRBV6-1
j_gene: TRBJ2-5
abundance: NA

CDR3nt: TGTGCCAGCAGCGTAGGAACATTCAGCTCCTACGAGCAGTACTTC
CDR3aa: CASSVGTFSSYEQYF
d_gene: NA
v_gene: TRBV9
j_gene: TRBJ2-7
abundance: NA

CDR3nt: TGTGCCAGCATTATTCTTGTCGGCGGGGGCACTGAAGCTTTCTTT
CDR3aa: CASIILVGGGTEAFF
d_gene: NA
v_gene: TRBV6-5
j_gene: TRBJ1-1
abundance: NA

CDR3nt: TGTGCAAGTCGCGCCGGGCAGCCAATTTACAATGAGCAGTTCTTC
CDR3aa: CASRAGQPIYNEQFF
d_gene: NA
v_gene: TRBV12-2
j_gene: TRBJ2-1
abundance: NA

CDR3nt: TGTGCCAGCAGCTCACGACAGACCTATGGCTACACCTTC
CDR3aa: CASSSRQTYGYTF
d_gene: NA
v_gene: TRBV7-9
j_gene: TRBJ1-2
abundance: NA

CDR3nt: TGTGCCAGCAGCCAAGACTGGGGCAATCAGCCCCAGCATTTT
CDR3aa: CASSQDWGNQPQHF
d_gene: NA
v_gene: TRBV3-1
j_gene: TRBJ1-5
abundance: NA

CDR3nt: TGTGCCAGCAGTTCCGGACAGGGGGGGACCTACGAGCAGTACTTC
CDR3aa: CASSSGQGGTYEQYF
d_gene: TRBD1
v_gene: TRBV28
j_gene: TRBJ2-7
abundance: NA

CDR3nt: TGTGCCAGTAGTCCCCCCCGGACCTATTACGGCTACACCTTC
CDR3aa: CASSPPRTYYGYTF
d_gene: NA
v_gene: TRBV19
j_gene: TRBJ1-2
abundance: NA

CDR3nt: TGCGCCAGCAGTGAGTCTAGCGGGGGGGCCGATACGCAGTATTTT
CDR3aa: CASSESSGGADTQYF
d_gene: TRBD2
v_gene: TRBV10-1
j_gene: TRBJ2-3
abundance: NA

CDR3nt: TGTGCCAGTAGTATGGTAGGGGGGTACCGGGAGCTGTTTTTT
CDR3aa: CASSMVGGYRELFF
d_gene: NA
v_gene: TRBV19
j_gene: TRBJ2-2
abundance: NA

CDR3nt: TGTGCCAGCAGTTTATCCCAACGGGGGGCGGGAGTCGACAATGAGCAGTTCTTC
CDR3aa: CASSLSQRGAGVDNEQFF
d_gene: NA
v_gene: TRBV27
j_gene: TRBJ2-1
abundance: NA

CDR3nt: TGTGCCTGGGCCCTCACTGGCGGGTCTGAAGCTTTCTTT
CDR3aa: CAWALTGGSEAFF
d_gene: NA
v_gene: TRBV30
j_gene: TRBJ1-1
abundance: NA

CDR3nt: TGTGCCAGCAGTGTTCACAGCCCTGAAGCTTTCTTT
CDR3aa: CASSVHSPEAFF
d_gene: NA
v_gene: TRBV6-1
j_gene: TRBJ1-1
abundance: NA

CDR3nt: TGTGCCAGCAGCTTAACCGCCGGCGGATCCCAGGGGAATGAGCAGTTCTTC
CDR3aa: CASSLTAGGSQGNEQFF
d_gene: NA
v_gene: TRBV11-2
j_gene: TRBJ2-1
abundance: NA

CDR3nt: TGTGCCAGCAGCTTACGCCCACAGGGATTCATGTTCAATGAGCAGTTCTTC
CDR3aa: CASSLRPQGFMFNEQFF
d_gene: NA
v_gene: TRBV7-9
j_gene: TRBJ2-1
abundance: NA

CDR3nt: TGTGCCAGCACCCCTACCTTGTATAGCACAGATACGCAGTATTTT
CDR3aa: CASTPTLYSTDTQYF
d_gene: NA
v_gene: TRBV5-4
j_gene: TRBJ2-3
abundance: NA

CDR3nt: TGTGCCAGCAGTGACTTGGGACTGGTTTCAGATACGCAGTATTTT
CDR3aa: CASSDLGLVSDTQYF
d_gene: NA
v_gene: TRBV6-4
j_gene: TRBJ2-3
abundance: NA

CDR3nt: TGTGCCAGCAGCTTAGAATCGGCATTAAACTACGAGCAGTACTTC
CDR3aa: CASSLESALNYEQYF
d_gene: NA
v_gene: TRBV7-6
j_gene: TRBJ2-7
abundance: NA

CDR3nt: TGTGCCAGCAGGGGGACAGGGGAAAGCAATCAGCCCCAGCATTTT
CDR3aa: CASRGTGESNQPQHF
d_gene: TRBD1
v_gene: TRBV12-3/TRBV12-4
j_gene: TRBJ1-5
abundance: few

CDR3nt: TGTGCCAGCCATGGCTCGGGCTATCCACCTGGAAACACCATATATTTT
CDR3aa: CASHGSGYPPGNTIYF
d_gene: NA
v_gene: TRBV5-8
j_gene: TRBJ1-3
abundance: NA

CDR3nt: TGTGCCATCGGCCCGACCAGGGGGAGGGCTGCTTTCTTT
CDR3aa: CAIGPTRGRAAFF
d_gene: TRBD1
v_gene: TRBV10-3
j_gene: TRBJ1-1
abundance: NA

CDR3nt: TGTGCCTGGGGACTGGATGAGCAGTTCTTC
CDR3aa: CAWGLDEQFF
d_gene: NA
v_gene: TRBV30
j_gene: TRBJ2-1
abundance: NA

CDR3nt: TGTGCCAGCCGGGACAGGGTAAACGAGCAGTACTTC
CDR3aa: CASRDRVNEQYF
d_gene: TRBD1
v_gene: TRBV6-2/TRBV6-3
j_gene: TRBJ2-7
abundance: NA

CDR3nt: TGTGCCAGCAGCTCGGTGGGGACCGGGGAGCTGTTTTTT
CDR3aa: CASSSVGTGELFF
d_gene: NA
v_gene: TRBV7-6
j_gene: TRBJ2-2
abundance: few

CDR3nt: TGCAGCGTTGAAGATCCCCCGACAGGGACCCGCTATGGCTACACCTTC
CDR3aa: CSVEDPPTGTRYGYTF
d_gene: TRBD1
v_gene: TRBV29-1
j_gene: TRBJ1-2
abundance: once

CDR3nt: TGCAGCGTTGTTAGTTGGGACAGCTCCTACGAGCAGTACTTC
CDR3aa: CSVVSWDSSYEQYF
d_gene: TRBD1
v_gene: TRBV29-1
j_gene: TRBJ2-7
abundance: NA

CDR3nt: TGTGCCAGCAGCTTCGTACAGGGGACTGAAGCTTTCTTT
CDR3aa: CASSFVQGTEAFF
d_gene: TRBD1
v_gene: TRBV7-9
j_gene: TRBJ1-1
abundance: NA

CDR3nt: TGTGCCAGCAGTCTCCAGACAGGGGGCACTAATGAAAAACTGTTTTTT
CDR3aa: CASSLQTGGTNEKLFF
d_gene: TRBD1
v_gene: TRBV12-3/TRBV12-4
j_gene: TRBJ1-4
abundance: once

CDR3nt: TGTGCCAGCAGCTTATTAGGCCAAAAACGGGAGCTGTTTTTT
CDR3aa: CASSLLGQKRELFF
d_gene: NA
v_gene: TRBV7-9
j_gene: TRBJ2-2
abundance: NA

CDR3nt: TGCGCCAGCAGCCAAGACAGGGGGCTCATGAACACTGAAGCTTTCTTT
CDR3aa: CASSQDRGLMNTEAFF
d_gene: TRBD1
v_gene: TRBV4-1
j_gene: TRBJ1-1
abundance: NA

CDR3nt: TGTGCCATTACAGGGGGCACTGAAGCTTTCTTT
CDR3aa: CAITGGTEAFF
d_gene: TRBD1
v_gene: TRBV12-3/TRBV12-4
j_gene: TRBJ1-1
abundance: NA

CDR3nt: TGTGCCAGCAGTTTACAGGAGGGCCAAGAGACCCAGTACTTC
CDR3aa: CASSLQEGQETQYF
d_gene: NA
v_gene: TRBV27
j_gene: TRBJ2-5
abundance: NA

CDR3nt: TGTGCCATCAGTGAATCCTGGGGCACAGATACGCAGTATTTT
CDR3aa: CAISESWGTDTQYF
d_gene: NA
v_gene: TRBV10-3
j_gene: TRBJ2-3
abundance: NA

CDR3nt: TGTGCCAGCAGTGAACCCGGGAGGCCCTACAATGAGCAGTTCTTC
CDR3aa: CASSEPGRPYNEQFF
d_gene: TRBD2
v_gene: TRBV2
j_gene: TRBJ2-1
abundance: NA

CDR3nt: TGTGCCAGCAGTCGGAGCTCGGGCGAGCAGTACTTC
CDR3aa: CASSRSSGEQYF
d_gene: NA
v_gene: TRBV27
j_gene: TRBJ2-7
abundance: NA

CDR3nt: TGCGCCAGCAGCTTAAAACTTTCCGAGACCTCAACTAATGAAAAACTGTTTTTT
CDR3aa: CASSLKLSETSTNEKLFF
d_gene: NA
v_gene: TRBV5-1
j_gene: TRBJ1-4
abundance: NA

CDR3nt: TGTGCCAGCAGCGTAGGGGAGTCGAACACTGAAGCTTTCTTT
CDR3aa: CASSVGESNTEAFF
d_gene: NA
v_gene: TRBV9
j_gene: TRBJ1-1
abundance: NA

CDR3nt: TGTGCCTGGAGGGGTTGGGGACTAGCGGGGACTTACGAGCAGTACTTC
CDR3aa: CAWRGWGLAGTYEQYF
d_gene: TRBD2
v_gene: TRBV30
j_gene: TRBJ2-7
abundance: NA

CDR3nt: TGTGCCAGCAGTGGGCCCCTGAGCGGGGAAGAGACCCAGTACTTC
CDR3aa: CASSGPLSGEETQYF
d_gene: TRBD2
v_gene: TRBV2
j_gene: TRBJ2-5
abundance: NA

CDR3nt: TGTGCCAGCAGCGATGGACTAGCGGGAATCCACAATGAGCAGTTCTTC
CDR3aa: CASSDGLAGIHNEQFF
d_gene: TRBD2
v_gene: TRBV7-9
j_gene: TRBJ2-1
abundance: NA

CDR3nt: TGTGCCAGCAGTCATTGGGACAGGATAACCGGGGAGCTGTTTTTT
CDR3aa: CASSHWDRITGELFF
d_gene: TRBD1
v_gene: TRBV12-3/TRBV12-4
j_gene: TRBJ2-2
abundance: NA

CDR3nt: TGTGCCAGCAGCGCCACCGGGACAGGATTGTTCTATGGCTACACCTTC
CDR3aa: CASSATGTGLFYGYTF
d_gene: TRBD1
v_gene: TRBV7-9
j_gene: TRBJ1-2
abundance: NA

CDR3nt: TGTGCCAGCAGTTTGATTGCGGACCGTGAAGAAGCTTTCTTT
CDR3aa: CASSLIADREEAFF
d_gene: NA
v_gene: TRBV27
j_gene: TRBJ1-1
abundance: NA

CDR3nt: TGTGCCTGGAGTGTACTGGGACAGAGAGAAATTAACTATGGCTACACCTTC
CDR3aa: CAWSVLGQREINYGYTF
d_gene: TRBD1
v_gene: TRBV30
j_gene: TRBJ1-2
abundance: NA